These 27 T cell receptor beta chains originate from one sample sequenced in a study of STAT5B mutations in CD4+ large granular lymphocyte leukemia. The assay was immunoSEQ multiplex PCR, and TCRdb's table has in-frame clones only and misses some. The sample carries 35,000 to 40,000 clones, 65% to 90% recorded once. Source material: CD4+ T cells from blood buffy coats. The receptors originated from a human donor in good health.

The chain couples TRBV10-3 to TRBJ2-3; D ambiguous. CDR3 length equals 12 residues. Germline assignment: CDR1 ENHRY and CDR2 SYGVKD. V was trimmed by 6 bases and J by 2 bases, leaving 6 bases between them. The DNA of the CDR3 is TGTGCCATCAGCGACCCCACAGATACGCAGTATTTT. This codes for CAISDPTDTQYF.

The genes are TRBV30 and TRBJ2-3; TRBD2 matches at 10 bases. Per the germline V gene, CDR1 is GTSNPN and CDR2 is SVGIG (reference sequence). V dropped 2 bases and J dropped 10; count of bases not matched to a gene: 6. The CDR3 is made up of 13 amino acids. The CDR3 region has the DNA TGTGCCTGGAGTAATAGCGGGGGGTGGGCGCAGTATTTT. Translation gives CAWSNSGGWAQYF.

This chain joins TRBV12-5 and TRBJ2-7; D is uncertain. V dropped 4 bases and J dropped 3 bases, with 19 bases sitting between them. Germline CDR1 reads LGHNT; CDR2 reads FRNRAP. The CDR3 spans 16 residues. The CDR3 is CASGSSLRQNYYEQYF. CDR3 DNA sequence: TGTGCTAGTGGTTCCTCCCTGCGGCAGAATTACTACGAGCAGTACTTC.

The CDR3 DNA reads as TGTGCCAGCAGTCCAGCTGGGGGAAGGTCCTACGAGCAGTACTTC. The encoded protein is CASSPAGGRSYEQYF. This chain joins TRBV5-6 and TRBJ2-7; possibly TRBD1 or TRBD2 for D (5 bases each). V was shortened by 5 bases and J by 1 base, with 16 bases between the two germline ends. The CDR3 totals 15 residues. Per the germline V gene, CDR1 is SGHDT and CDR2 is YYEEEE. Based on the CDR3 plus reference TRBV5-6 and TRBJ2-7, the full variable domain is DAGVTQSPTHLIKTRGQQVTLRCSPKSGHDTVSWYQQALGQGPQFIFQYYEEEERQRGNFPDRFSGHQFPNYSSELNVNALLLGDSALYLCASSPAGGRSYEQYFGPGTRLTVT.

The chain employs TRBV7-9 and TRBJ1-4, with D perhaps TRBD1 (6 bases). Between the trimmed V and J ends, which lost 6 bases and 8 bases, there was a span of 13 bases. CDR1 and CDR2 (germline): SEHNR, FQNEAQ (reference sequence). CDR3 length equals 13 residues. The CDR3 DNA reads as TGTGCCAGCAGTTCGGGGGGGCACGAAAAACTGTTTTTT. Translation: CASSSGGHEKLFF. The full variable domain, its missing parts supplied by reference TRBV7-9 and TRBJ1-4, is DTGVSQNPRHKITKRGQNVTFRCDPISEHNRLYWYRQTLGQGPEFLTYFQNEAQLEKSRLLSDRFSAERPKGSFSTLEIQRTEQGDSAMYLCASSSGGHEKLFFGSGTQLSVL.

CDR3 loop: CAIRGTEGPYGYTF. Here the CDR3 DNA reads TGTGCCATCAGGGGGACAGAAGGTCCGTATGGCTACACCTTC. The chain uses TRBV10-3 and TRBJ1-2; 7 bases align to TRBD1. The length of the CDR3 is 14 residues. V lost 6 bases, J lost 5 bases, and 9 bases stayed unmatched. The germline V gene encodes CDR1 ENHRY and CDR2 SYGVKD.

The chain couples TRBV19 to TRBJ1-4; D uncertain. Germline CDR1 LNHDA, CDR2 SQIVND (reference sequence). V was pared by 5 bases and J by 6 bases, with 10 bases between. The length of the CDR3 is 13 residues. The CDR3 nucleotides read TGTGCCAGTAGTTTCGAAGTCCATGAAAAACTGTTTTTT. Its translation is CASSFEVHEKLFF.

The chain combines TRBV19 with TRBJ2-1; TRBD1 aligns across 7 bases. Germline V gene lookup returns CDR1 LNHDA and CDR2 SQIVND (reference sequence). This CDR3 has 14 amino acids. The J segment lost 5 bases and the V segment lost 5 bases, leaving 6 bases of the junction unmatched. The CDR3 reads CASSLRQGDNEQFF. In nucleotides, the CDR3 is TGTGCCAGTAGTCTCAGACAGGGAGACAATGAGCAGTTCTTC.

This rearrangement joins TRBV25-1 to TRBJ2-3; D gene unclear. Trimming removed 4 bases at V and 3 bases at J, with 8 bases between. Germline values: CDR1 MGHDK, CDR2 SYGVNS. The CDR3 contains 13 residues. Here the CDR3 DNA reads TGTGCCAGCAGTGCATTTGGGACAGATACGCAGTATTTT. It is translated as CASSAFGTDTQYF.

The chain has TRBV7-3 and TRBJ2-1; the match to TRBD2 covers 10 bases. Looked up from germline, CDR1 is SGHTA and CDR2 is FQGTGA. The CDR3 is made up of 16 amino acids. The V segment lost 1 base and the J segment 9 bases; nucleotides outside the gene matches: 9. The DNA of the CDR3 is TGTGCCAGCAGCTTAAAGGGGCCTAGCGGGAGAGGTGAGCAGTTCTTC. Protein sequence: CASSLKGPSGRGEQFF.

The chain recombines TRBV5-1 with TRBJ2-4, with D possibly matching TRBD2 (6 bases). This CDR3 comprises 13 residues. Germline V gene lookup returns CDR1 SGHRS and CDR2 YFSETQ. V was cut by 5 bases and J by 5 bases, with 11 bases left in between. Written as DNA, the CDR3 is TGCGCCAGCAGTCGGCGGGGTGAAAACATTCAGTACTTC. Residues: CASSRRGENIQYF.

The chain links TRBV29-1 to TRBJ1-2; TRBD1 matches 9 bases. The CDR3 has 15 amino acids. CDR1 and CDR2 (germline): SQVTM, ANQGSEA. Trimming removed 6 bases from V and 5 bases from J; junction bases left unmatched: 13. The CDR3 DNA reads TGCAGCGTCGACGATCCGGACAGGGGCGAGTATGGCTACACCTTC. Protein: CSVDDPDRGEYGYTF.

The gene calls are TRBV7-8 and TRBJ2-5; 13 nucleotides match TRBD2. V was pared by 5 bases and J by 3 bases, with 6 bases of the junction left unmatched. This CDR3 comprises 16 residues. CDR1 SGHVS and CDR2 FQNEAQ come from the germline V gene. The CDR3 region has the DNA TGTGCCAGCAGCCCCAGACTAGCGGGGGGAGAAGAGACCCAGTACTTC. This translates into CASSPRLAGGEETQYF.

The chain combines TRBV28 with TRBJ2-5; 15 bases fit TRBD2. CDR3 size: 16 residues. CDR1 is MDHEN, CDR2 SYDVKM, per germline. V gave up 6 bases and J gave up 5 bases; unmatched junction bases: 7. The CDR3 spells CASSPRGLAGGETQYF. The CDR3 nucleotides are TGTGCCAGCAGCCCGCGGGGACTAGCGGGAGGTGAGACCCAGTACTTC. The full variable domain, in which reference TRBV28 and TRBJ2-5 provide the parts outside the CDR3, is DVKVTQSSRYLVKRTGEKVFLECVQDMDHENMFWYRQDPGLGLRLIYFSYDVKMKEKGDIPEGYSVSREKKERFSLILESASTNQTSMYLCASSPRGLAGGETQYFGPGTRLLVL.

The V and J genes are TRBV15 and TRBJ1-5; maybe TRBD1 (5 bases). Trimming left V 3 bases short and J 0 bases short, with 9 bases between. CDR1 and CDR2 (germline): LNHNV, YYDKDF (reference sequence). The CDR3 is 15 amino acids. The CDR3 sequence is CATSRGDGSNQPQHF. For the CDR3, the DNA is TGTGCCACCAGCAGGGGGGACGGTAGCAATCAGCCCCAGCATTTT.

This chain links TRBV5-1 with TRBJ2-1; 10 bases are shared with TRBD1. The CDR3 has 19 amino acids. Trimming removed 4 bases from V and 5 bases from J; junction bases left unmatched: 18. Germline V gene data show CDR1 as SGHRS and CDR2 as YFSETQ. The CDR3 region has the DNA TGCGCCAGCAGCCGGGACAGGGGAACATACCAGACAACGGACAATGAGCAGTTCTTC. Translation gives CASSRDRGTYQTTDNEQFF.

Only one count was recorded for this clone. The V gene is TRBV9, the J gene TRBJ1-1; D remains unclear. The germline V gene has CDR1 SGDLS and CDR2 YYNGEE. The CDR3 length is 17 residues. Trimming took off 0 bases at V and 2 bases at J, with 17 bases between the two ends. CDR3 in DNA: TGTGCCAGCAGCGTAGAATCCAGGCCGAGGGCAAACACTGAAGCTTTCTTT. Translated, it gives CASSVESRPRANTEAFF. Looking up the rest from reference TRBV9 and TRBJ1-1 gives the full variable domain: DSGVTQTPKHLITATGQRVTLRCSPRSGDLSVYWYQQSLDQGLQFLIQYYNGEERAKGNILERFSAQQFPDLHSELNLSSLELGDSALYFCASSVESRPRANTEAFFGQGTRLTVV.

The rearrangement joins TRBV19 to TRBJ1-1; D not certain. The germline CDR1 and CDR2 sequences are LNHDA and SQIVND (reference sequence). The V end lost 10 bases, the J end lost 3 bases, and 12 bases lay between the germline ends. The CDR3 totals 12 residues. CDR3 sequence (DNA): TGTGCCACCCAGCAGTCGGACACTGAAGCTTTCTTT. Protein product: CATQQSDTEAFF. The whole variable domain, remainder taken from reference TRBV19 and TRBJ1-1, is DGGITQSPKYLFRKEGQNVTLSCEQNLNHDAMYWYRQDPGQGLRLIYYSQIVNDFQKGDIAEGYSVSREKKESFPLTVTSAQKNPTAFYLCATQQSDTEAFFGQGTRLTVV.

The rearrangement joins TRBV6-1 to TRBJ1-1; the match to TRBD1 covers 8 bases. The CDR3 spans 15 residues. Germline trimming cut 6 bases from V and 4 bases from J; bases unmatched to any gene: 10. Germline CDR1 reads MNHNS; CDR2 reads SASEGT. The CDR3 loop is CASSRYRGTSTEAFF. Written as DNA, the CDR3 is TGTGCCAGCAGCCGATACAGGGGGACCTCCACTGAAGCTTTCTTT.

V gene TRBV7-3 combines with J gene TRBJ2-2; D not certain. The V and J ends lost 0 bases and 1 base respectively, with 6 bases between them. Germline V CDR1 and CDR2: SGHTA, FQGTGA. The CDR3 totals 15 residues. CDR3 in amino acids: CASSLTGRNTGELFF. CDR3 sequence (DNA): TGTGCCAGCAGCTTAACGGGCAGGAACACCGGGGAGCTGTTTTTT.

The chain recombines TRBV10-1 with TRBJ2-1, with D unresolved. The CDR3 totals 13 residues. Trimming took off 1 base at V and 5 bases at J, with 6 bases between the two ends. Germline assignment: CDR1 WNHNN and CDR2 SYGVQD (reference sequence). The CDR3 sequence: CASSEYGDNEQFF. In DNA, the CDR3 is TGCGCCAGCAGTGAGTACGGCGACAATGAGCAGTTCTTC.

The chain is built from TRBV30 and TRBJ2-1; D is ambiguous. The germline gives CDR1 GTSNPN, CDR2 SVGIG (reference sequence). Trimming cost V 2 bases and J 0 bases, with 8 bases left between them. The CDR3 length is 14 residues. CDR3 DNA: TGTGCCTGGAGTAGCTTAAGCTCCTACAATGAGCAGTTCTTC. Residues: CAWSSLSSYNEQFF.

This clone is a singleton in its sample. The J gene is TRBJ2-5, the V gene TRBV6-5; TRBD2 aligns across 8 bases. CDR3 length: 14 residues. The V gene end was trimmed by 6 bases and the J gene end by 2 bases; junction bases not matched to a gene: 5. Looked up from germline, CDR1 is MNHEY and CDR2 is SVGAGI. The CDR3 protein is CASRDGGGQETQYF. The CDR3, as DNA: TGTGCCAGCAGGGACGGCGGGGGGCAAGAGACCCAGTACTTC.

The CDR3: CAWSGAYEQYF. The CDR3 DNA reads TGTGCCTGGAGCGGTGCCTACGAGCAGTACTTC. The chain carries TRBV30 and TRBJ2-5; D is unclear. The end of the DNA fits TRBJ2-7 better, so the J call may be wrong. The CDR3 has 11 residues. Germline V gene lookup returns CDR1 GTSNPN and CDR2 SVGIG (reference sequence).

In this sample, this clone turned up once. J is TRBJ2-7 and V is TRBV5-8; no clear D. Germline V gives CDR1 SGHTS, CDR2 YDEGEE. The length of the CDR3 is 15 residues. Trimming removed 4 bases at V and 0 bases at J, with 14 bases between. The CDR3 loop is CASSLLVVDSYEQYF. Written as DNA, the CDR3 is TGTGCCAGCAGCCTCCTCGTGGTGGACTCCTACGAGCAGTACTTC. The full variable domain, rest sourced from reference TRBV5-8 and TRBJ2-7, is EAGVTQSPTHLIKTRGQQATLRCSPISGHTSVYWYQQALGLGLQFLLWYDEGEERNRGNFPPRFSGRQFPNYSSELNVNALELEDSALYLCASSLLVVDSYEQYFGPGTRLTVT.

This clone has a handful of counts. The V and J genes are TRBV2 and TRBJ1-5; D not certain. The germline CDR1 and CDR2 sequences are SNHLY and FYNNEI. V was trimmed by 1 base and J by 0 bases, leaving 7 bases between them. This CDR3 region has 15 residues. The CDR3 sequence: CASSEGRYSNQPQHF. CDR3 nucleotide sequence: TGTGCCAGCAGTGAAGGGCGGTATAGCAATCAGCCCCAGCATTTT. The complete variable domain, with remaining parts taken from reference TRBV2 and TRBJ1-5, reads EPEVTQTPSHQVTQMGQEVILRCVPISNHLYFYWYRQILGQKVEFLVSFYNNEISEKSEIFDDQFSVERPDGSNFTLKIRSTKLEDSAMYFCASSEGRYSNQPQHFGDGTRLSIL.

The gene calls are TRBV28 and TRBJ2-7, with 9 bases fitting TRBD1. Looked up from germline, CDR1 is MDHEN and CDR2 is SYDVKM. The CDR3 loop spans 13 amino acids. The trim removed 6 bases at V and 6 bases at J, leaving 6 bases unmatched. For the CDR3, the DNA is TGTGCCAGCAGAACCACAGGGGGCGCCGAGCAGTACTTC. It codes for CASRTTGGAEQYF.